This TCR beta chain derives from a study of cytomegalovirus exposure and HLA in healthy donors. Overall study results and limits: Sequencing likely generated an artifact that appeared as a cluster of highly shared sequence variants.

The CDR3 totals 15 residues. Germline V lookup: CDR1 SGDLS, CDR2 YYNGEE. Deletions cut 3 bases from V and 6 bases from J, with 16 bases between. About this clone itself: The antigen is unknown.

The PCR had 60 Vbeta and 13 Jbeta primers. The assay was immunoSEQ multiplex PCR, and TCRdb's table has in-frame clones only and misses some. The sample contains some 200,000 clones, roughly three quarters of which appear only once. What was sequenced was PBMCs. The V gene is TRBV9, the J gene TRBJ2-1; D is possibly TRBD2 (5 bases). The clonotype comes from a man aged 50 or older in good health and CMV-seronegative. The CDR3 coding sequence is TGTGCCAGCAGCGGTGTCCGGGGAAGCTTCAATGAGCAGTTCTTC. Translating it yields CASSGVRGSFNEQFF.